Listed below are T cell receptor beta chains from one sample, sequenced in a study of T cell responses to AZD1222 COVID-19 vaccine. Profiling relied on immunoSEQ multiplex PCR, and the TCRdb table lists in-frame clones only, not all of them. The sample carries around 92,000 clones, approximately 91% recorded once. Specimen: peripheral blood, collected on day 0 of AZD1222 vaccination. These receptors originate from an adult in good health. Each CDR3 is given with its conserved first and last residue. The D gene is left open where the match is weak. Clone size is not always given. Where it is, it says once, few, many or a class for expanded clones.

v_call	clone_size	j_call	d_call	cdr3_nt	cdr3_aa
TRBV7-2	NA	TRBJ1-5	NA	TGTGCCAGCAGCTTGGAACGGGGGTTTAAGCCCCAGCATTTT	CASSLERGFKPQHF
TRBV5-1	NA	TRBJ2-7	NA	TGCGCCAGCAGCTTGGGGCAGGGACAACAGTACTTC	CASSLGQGQQYF
TRBV28	NA	TRBJ2-7	NA	TGTGCCAGCAGTTTTCCGACAGATATCTCCTACGAGCAGTACTTC	CASSFPTDISYEQYF
TRBV6-2/TRBV6-3	NA	TRBJ2-7	NA	TGTGCCAGCAGTTACTTTGACCGGACAGATCACGAGCAGTACTTC	CASSYFDRTDHEQYF
TRBV3-1/TRBV3-2	few	TRBJ1-2	NA	TGTGCCAGCAGCCAAGGGGTAAGGCGGGACTATGGCTACACCTTC	CASSQGVRRDYGYTF
TRBV28	NA	TRBJ2-2	NA	TGTGCCAGCAGTTTATCTGCGGGCCTGACCGGGGAGCTGTTTTTT	CASSLSAGLTGELFF
TRBV19	once	TRBJ2-1	NA	TGTGCCAGTAGTTTCAGGGGGGACTACAATGAGCAGTTCTTC	CASSFRGDYNEQFF
TRBV7-9	NA	TRBJ1-5	NA	TGTGCCAGCAGCTTAGAAGGGCTGCGACAGCCCCAGCATTTT	CASSLEGLRQPQHF
TRBV19	NA	TRBJ2-5	NA	TGTGCCAGTAGTGACGAATTAGGGGGAATCGAGGGTGAGACCCAGTACTTC	CASSDELGGIEGETQYF
TRBV11-2	NA	TRBJ1-2	NA	TGTGCCAGCAGCCAAGGGCCCGCTAACTATGGCTACACCTTC	CASSQGPANYGYTF
TRBV9	few	TRBJ1-5	NA	TGTGCCAGCAGCGTAGGGGATGTCAATCAGCCCCAGCATTTT	CASSVGDVNQPQHF
TRBV5-5	NA	TRBJ1-2	TRBD1	TGTGCCAGCAGCCCCCCGATGGGGACAGGGTCCTATGGCTACACCTTC	CASSPPMGTGSYGYTF
TRBV18	NA	TRBJ2-7	TRBD1	TGTGCCAGCTCACCGGACAGGGTTGGCAACGAGCAGTACTTC	CASSPDRVGNEQYF
TRBV3-1/TRBV3-2	NA	TRBJ2-3	NA	TGTGCCAGCAGCCAAGAAATCGGGGGATCCACAGATACGCAGTATTTT	CASSQEIGGSTDTQYF
TRBV5-1	once	TRBJ1-1	NA	TGCGCCAGCAGCTTGGGGACCCGGGGGGGTATGAACACTGAAGCTTTCTTT	CASSLGTRGGMNTEAFF
TRBV5-1	NA	TRBJ1-1	NA	TGCGCCAGCAGCGACGGACAGCCGAACACTGAAGCTTTCTTT	CASSDGQPNTEAFF
TRBV6-5	once	TRBJ1-6	NA	TGTGCCAGCAGCTGGGAAGGTAATTCACCCCTCCACTTT	CASSWEGNSPLHF
TRBV5-6	NA	TRBJ2-1	NA	TGTGCCAGCAGCTTGGTTAGCGGCCCCCGTGGGCAGTTCTTC	CASSLVSGPRGQFF
TRBV7-9	NA	TRBJ1-1	NA	TGTGCCAGCAGCTTAAGGGGCATCACTGAAGCTTTCTTT	CASSLRGITEAFF
TRBV7-9	NA	TRBJ1-4	NA	TGTGCCAGCAGCTTCTGGACCGGACCGGGGAATGAAAAACTGTTTTTT	CASSFWTGPGNEKLFF
TRBV19	NA	TRBJ2-7	NA	TGTGCCAGTAGTTACAAAAGCTCCTACGAGCAGTACTTC	CASSYKSSYEQYF
TRBV4-2	NA	TRBJ1-2	NA	TGTGCCAGCAGCCAAGACAGGACTTCTAACTATGGCTACACCTTC	CASSQDRTSNYGYTF
TRBV28	NA	TRBJ2-7	TRBD2	TGTGCCAGCAGCTGGGAGGGAGACTACGAGCAGTACTTC	CASSWEGDYEQYF
TRBV5-8	NA	TRBJ2-7	TRBD1	TGTGCCAGCAGCTTGGCTCGGGACAGGGCGGACGAGCAGTACTTC	CASSLARDRADEQYF
TRBV3-1/TRBV3-2	NA	TRBJ2-3	NA	TGTGCCAGCACTCGCGGGCAGGGGCAGACAGATACGCAGTATTTT	CASTRGQGQTDTQYF
TRBV24-1	NA	TRBJ1-5	NA	TGTGCCACCTACGGGTCCATTCCAAAAGATGGCAATCAGCCCCAGCATTTT	CATYGSIPKDGNQPQHF
TRBV19	NA	TRBJ2-5	TRBD1	TGTGCCAGTAGCAGACAGGGGGAGACCCAGTACTTC	CASSRQGETQYF
TRBV14	NA	TRBJ1-2	NA	TGTGCCAGCAGCCAAGCAGGGTTAATGGCTGGCTACACCTTC	CASSQAGLMAGYTF
TRBV11-1	NA	TRBJ1-6	NA	TGTGCCAGCAGCTTAAAGTGGTCGATTGGTGGCCCACCCCTCCACTTT	CASSLKWSIGGPPLHF
TRBV14	NA	TRBJ1-1	NA	TGTGCCAGCAGCCAAGAAGGTGGTGCTTTCTTT	CASSQEGGAFF
TRBV6-5	NA	TRBJ1-6	NA	TGTGCCAGCAGTTATATGGAGGGTAGTAATTCACCCCTCCACTTT	CASSYMEGSNSPLHF
TRBV6-5	NA	TRBJ2-1	TRBD2	TGTGCCAGCAGTCGACTAGCTCACAATGAGCAGTTCTTC	CASSRLAHNEQFF
TRBV28	NA	TRBJ2-5	NA	TGTGCCAGCAGTACAGGGAGGGAGACCCAGTACTTC	CASSTGRETQYF
TRBV19	NA	TRBJ1-4	NA	TGTGCCAGTAGTTTCACCGGGTCCTATGAAAAACTGTTTTTT	CASSFTGSYEKLFF
TRBV5-4	NA	TRBJ1-1	NA	TGTGCCAGCACCAGCGGGGACGGGCCTGAAGCTTTCTTT	CASTSGDGPEAFF
TRBV4-3	NA	TRBJ2-7	NA	TGCGCCAGCAGCCGGTTACGGGACGGGTCCTACGAGCAGTACTTC	CASSRLRDGSYEQYF
TRBV3-1/TRBV3-2	NA	TRBJ2-7	NA	TGTGCCAGCAGCCAAGGCGGGTCGCGGTACGAGCAGTACTTC	CASSQGGSRYEQYF
TRBV12-3/TRBV12-4	NA	TRBJ1-6	NA	TGTGCCAGCAGTGGGGTTCGCTGGTCACCCCTCCACTTT	CASSGVRWSPLHF
TRBV6-5	once	TRBJ1-1	TRBD1	TGTGCCAGCAGTTACGGAGGGGGCAGGTCTGAAGCTTTCTTT	CASSYGGGRSEAFF
TRBV5-6	once	TRBJ2-7	TRBD2	TGTGCCAGCAGCCCCAGAGGACTAGCAAACTACGAGCAGTACTTC	CASSPRGLANYEQYF
TRBV5-5	NA	TRBJ2-1	NA	TGTGCCAGCAGCTTGGGTCCCATCGGGAATGAGCAGTTCTTC	CASSLGPIGNEQFF
TRBV7-7	NA	TRBJ1-4	NA	TGTGCTAGCAGCCCCCCAGGGACTAATGAAAAACTGTTTTTT	CASSPPGTNEKLFF
TRBV6-2/TRBV6-3	NA	TRBJ1-2	NA	TGTGCCAGCAGCCCTACCAGCCGGGCTGACTATGGCTACACCTTC	CASSPTSRADYGYTF
TRBV12-5	once	TRBJ1-1	NA	TGTGCTAGTGGTTTGAGTTTGTCGGGGGGCACTGAAGCTTTCTTT	CASGLSLSGGTEAFF
TRBV4-2	NA	TRBJ1-2	TRBD1	TGTGCCAGCAGCCAACAAAGACAGGGTAGCTATGGCTACACCTTC	CASSQQRQGSYGYTF
TRBV18	NA	TRBJ2-7	NA	TGTGCCAGCTCGTCACCAATGATGACCTACGAGCAGTACTTC	CASSSPMMTYEQYF